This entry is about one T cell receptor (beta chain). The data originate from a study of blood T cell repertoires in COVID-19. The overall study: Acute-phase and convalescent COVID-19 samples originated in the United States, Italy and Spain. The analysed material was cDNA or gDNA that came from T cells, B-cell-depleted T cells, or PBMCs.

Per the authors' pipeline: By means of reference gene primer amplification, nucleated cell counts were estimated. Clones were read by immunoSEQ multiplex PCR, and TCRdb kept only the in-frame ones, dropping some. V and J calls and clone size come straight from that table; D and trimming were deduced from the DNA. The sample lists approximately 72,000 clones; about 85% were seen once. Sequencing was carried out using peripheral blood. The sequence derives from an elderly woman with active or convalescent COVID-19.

The CDR3 here is CASSQGGANYGYTF. The CDR3 nucleotides read TGTGCCAGTAGTCAAGGGGGCGCTAACTATGGCTACACCTTC. This chain links TRBV19 with TRBJ1-2; TRBD1 matches at 7 bases. This CDR3 is 14 amino acids long. Germline CDR1 and CDR2: LNHDA and SQIVND (reference sequence). J was trimmed by 0 bases and V by 5 bases; bases with no gene match: 3.